Listed below are T cell receptor beta chains from one sample, sequenced in a study of cytomegalovirus exposure and HLA in healthy donors. This table comes from immunoSEQ multiplex PCR, and its TCRdb copy is limited to in-frame clones, with some not included. Of some 180,000 clones listed, less than 90% were seen once; the top ten hold 0.2% to 0.3%. Material: PBMCs. These receptor sequences come from a girl in the first two years of life in good health and CMV-seronegative. The CDR3 runs from the conserved cysteine through the conserved F or W. D genes are given only for firm matches. Size values are once, few and many counts, or a class for expanded clones, and some rows have none.

v_call	d_call	j_call	clone_size	cdr3_nt	cdr3_aa
TRBV9	TRBD2	TRBJ2-1	-	TGTGCCAGCAGCGCCGGGACTAGCGGGAGCAATGAGCAGTTCTTC	CASSAGTSGSNEQFF
TRBV19	TRBD1	TRBJ1-5	-	TGTGCCAGTAGTAGAGACAGGGAAATGAATAGCAATCAGCCCCAGCATTTT	CASSRDREMNSNQPQHF
TRBV27	-	TRBJ1-2	-	TGTGCCAGCAGGGACCGCCACGGACAAAACTATGGCTACACCTTC	CASRDRHGQNYGYTF
TRBV7-2	-	TRBJ1-1	-	TGTGCCAGCAGCTTTTTAGTAAGGGAGTCTGAAGCTTTCTTT	CASSFLVRESEAFF
TRBV10-3	-	TRBJ1-6	-	TGTGCCATCAGTGATTCAGGGAGGCAGTCACCCCTCCACTTT	CAISDSGRQSPLHF
TRBV19	-	TRBJ1-5	-	TGTGCCAGTAGACAGTATTCGCAGCCCCAGCATTTT	CASRQYSQPQHF
TRBV30	TRBD1	TRBJ1-6	-	TGTGCCTGGAGACAGGGGGCGCGGCGAAGATCACCCCTCCACTTT	CAWRQGARRRSPLHF
TRBV4-1	TRBD1	TRBJ2-1	-	TGCGCCAGCAAGCCGGGACAGGGGGCGTATGAGCAGTTCTTC	CASKPGQGAYEQFF
TRBV27	TRBD1	TRBJ2-7	-	TGTGCCAGCGGGTCCATTTGGGACAGCCTCTCCTACGAGCAGTACTTC	CASGSIWDSLSYEQYF
TRBV15	TRBD2	TRBJ2-4	-	TGTGCCACCAGCAGAGAAGGGCTAGCGGGAGAGGGAAACATTCAGTACTTC	CATSREGLAGEGNIQYF
TRBV19	-	TRBJ1-1	-	TGTGCCAGTAGTACTAAGTACACTGAAGCTTTCTTT	CASSTKYTEAFF
TRBV6-6	-	TRBJ1-5	-	TGTGCCAGCAGTTACTCGGGAGGAGTCCATCAGCCCCAGCATTTT	CASSYSGGVHQPQHF
TRBV2	TRBD1	TRBJ1-3	-	TGTGCCAGCAGTGAAGGACAGGGCCTCCCTCAAGGAGACACCATATATTTT	CASSEGQGLPQGDTIYF
TRBV10-1	-	TRBJ1-1	-	TGCGCCAGCAGTGAGCAGAGGGAAGATAACGCGGCTTTCTTT	CASSEQREDNAAFF
TRBV11-3	TRBD1	TRBJ2-2	-	TGTGCCAGCAGCGCCCGGGACAGGGGACGACCGAACACCGGGGAGCTGTTTTTT	CASSARDRGRPNTGELFF
TRBV25-1	TRBD1	TRBJ2-7	-	TGTGCCAGCAGCCGGGACAGAGCTTTGTACGAGCAGTACTTC	CASSRDRALYEQYF
TRBV5-1	-	TRBJ2-3	-	TGCGCCAGCACCAAACAGGGCCGGTCCACAGATACGCAGTATTTT	CASTKQGRSTDTQYF
TRBV5-1	TRBD1	TRBJ2-6	-	TGCGCCAGCAGCGCTTGGGACAGGGCCCGCTCTGGGGCCAACGTCCTGACTTTC	CASSAWDRARSGANVLTF
TRBV7-9	-	TRBJ1-4	-	TGTGCCAGCAGCCTATCAGGGTTTAATGAAAAACTGTTTTTT	CASSLSGFNEKLFF
TRBV6-1	TRBD1	TRBJ2-7	few	TGTGCCAGCAGTGTGGAGGTAGGGACAGGGTCATACGAGCAGTACTTC	CASSVEVGTGSYEQYF
TRBV4-1	-	TRBJ2-7	-	TGCGCCAGCAGCCCCCTGGGGAGATCCAACGAGCAGTACTTC	CASSPLGRSNEQYF
TRBV29-1	-	TRBJ1-4	-	TGCAGCGTTTTAGTTAATGAAAAACTGTTTTTT	CSVLVNEKLFF
TRBV7-9	-	TRBJ1-1	-	TGTGCCAGCAGCTTAGGCGGGGAGAACACTGAAGCTTTCTTT	CASSLGGENTEAFF
TRBV4-1	-	TRBJ2-1	-	TGCGCCAGCAGCCAGAGGGAGGAGGTTCGCAATGAGCAGTTCTTC	CASSQREEVRNEQFF
TRBV18	-	TRBJ1-3	-	TGTGCCAGCTCACCCACGAACCAGGGCCCTGGAAACACCATATATTTT	CASSPTNQGPGNTIYF
TRBV7-6	-	TRBJ2-1	-	TGTGCCAGCAGCTTACTGAGCTCCTACAATGAGCAGTTCTTC	CASSLLSSYNEQFF
TRBV6-4	TRBD1	TRBJ1-2	-	TGTGCCAGCAGCTCCGGGACAGGGACTGCGGGAGGCTACACCTTC	CASSSGTGTAGGYTF
TRBV9	TRBD1	TRBJ1-4	-	TGTGCCAGCAGCGTAGCTGTAGGGACAGAACTGTTTTTT	CASSVAVGTELFF
TRBV25-1	TRBD2	TRBJ2-7	-	TGTGCCAGCAGTAGCCTGGTAGCGGGGGTATACGAGCAGTACTTC	CASSSLVAGVYEQYF
TRBV14	TRBD2	TRBJ2-1	-	TGTGCCAGCAGCCAGGGGCCGGGACTAGCGGCACTCAATGAGCAGTTCTTC	CASSQGPGLAALNEQFF
TRBV5-1	-	TRBJ2-7	-	TGCGCCAGCAGCTTGGAGGGGAGGTACGAGCAGTACTTC	CASSLEGRYEQYF